The entry below gives a single T cell receptor (beta chain) sequence along with its context. After removal of 2 bases from V and 5 bases from J, the junction contained 4 bases not matched to a gene. The CDR3 sequence is 14 residues long. From germline, CDR1 is SGHDT and CDR2 YYEEEE. This specimen comes from a study of control samples from healthy donors and cancer patients. Clones were sequenced by immunoSEQ multiplex PCR, and TCRdb holds only the in-frame ones, with some missing. The sample includes roughly 80,000 clones, about 88% of them seen just once. The sequencing input was blood. The TCR originated in a woman aged 45-59 years in good health. This rearrangement joins TRBV5-6 to TRBJ1-5; TRBD1 matches 7 bases. This CDR3 reads CASSFTGEYQPQHF. CDR3 in DNA: TGTGCCAGCAGCTTCACAGGGGAGTATCAGCCCCAGCATTTT.